These 28 T cell receptor beta chains share one sample of origin, sequenced in a study of T-cell reconstitution after alpha-beta-depleted transplantation in children. The TCRbeta library incorporated unique molecular identifiers. TCRdb itself ran the PCR reads through MiXCR, one entry per CDR3 protein. The table has 280,000 or so distinct CDR3 sequences, more than 9% seen once. Here the sequenced sample was peripheral blood, taken 180 days after TCRalphabeta/CD19-depleted stem cell transplant. Receptors were obtained from a male patient aged 2-15 years who had a stem cell transplant for chronic granulomatous disease, so the T cells may come from the graft donor.

V is TRBV3-1 and J is TRBJ2-7, with D possibly being TRBD2 (6 bases). The CDR3 has 13 residues. V gave up 6 bases and J gave up 3 bases, with 12 bases separating them. Germline CDR1 LGHDT, CDR2 YNNKEL (reference sequence). The CDR3 sequence: CASRGPGDYEQYF. The CDR3 bases are TGTGCCAGCAGAGGCCCGGGAGACTACGAGCAGTACTTC.

The V call is TRBV13, the J call TRBJ2-1; tentative D call: TRBD2 (6 bases). Trimming removed 0 bases from V and 6 bases from J, with 12 bases in between. The CDR3 has 15 residues. Germline lookup yields CDR1 PRHDT and CDR2 FYEKMQ (reference sequence). CDR3 DNA sequence: TGTGCCAGCAGCTTAGGGGGGGGAAGTCTCAATGAGCAGTTCTTC. As protein: CASSLGGGSLNEQFF.

This clonotype has at least ten counts. This rearrangement joins TRBV6-2 or TRBV6-3 to TRBJ1-1; 9 nucleotides match TRBD1. Unmatched junction bases numbered 12, after V lost 4 bases and J lost 3 bases. CDR1 is MNHEY and CDR2 is SVGEGT in the germline V gene. The CDR3 runs 17 residues. The CDR3 DNA sequence: TGTGCCAGCAGTTCGTGGAGGGACAGGGTTGGCGACACTGAAGCTTTCTTT. Protein sequence: CASSSWRDRVGDTEAFF.

This clonotype was counted only a few times. The rearrangement links TRBV19 to TRBJ1-1; 10 nucleotides agree with TRBD1. This CDR3 is 16 amino acids long. Germline-derived CDR1 and CDR2 are LNHDA and SQIVND (reference sequence). With 10 bases clipped from V and 5 bases from J, the junction kept 16 bases outside the gene matches. The chain's CDR3 is CATCEWIGTGVTEAFF. The CDR3 nucleotides are TGTGCCACATGCGAGTGGATCGGGACAGGGGTAACTGAAGCTTTCTTT.

This clonotype has ten or more counts. The chain carries TRBV7-2 and TRBJ2-5; no firm D call. Germline CDR1 and CDR2: SGHTA and FQGNSA. The length of the CDR3 is 14 residues. Trimming cost V 5 bases and J 7 bases, with 17 bases left between them. The CDR3 protein is CASSRPGRIVTQYF. As DNA, the CDR3 is TGTGCCAGCAGCCGCCCGGGCCGAATTGTGACCCAGTACTTC.

This clonotype was picked up many times. The chain carries TRBV27 and TRBJ2-7, with D hard to call. Trimming left V 10 bases short and J 2 bases short, with 15 bases between. The CDR3 length is 13 residues. Germline V gives CDR1 MNHEY, CDR2 SMNVEV (reference sequence). CDR3 nucleotides: TGTGCCACCCGACACGACGGAACCTACGAGCAGTACTTC. This encodes CATRHDGTYEQYF.

The table lists this clonotype with a count of one. The chain recombines TRBV7-9 with TRBJ2-4; 9 nucleotides match TRBD1. CDR1 and CDR2 (germline): SEHNR, FQNEAQ (reference sequence). V gave up 5 bases and J gave up 4 bases; unmatched junction bases: 6. The CDR3 consists of 15 residues. CDR3 protein: CASSAGGTGKNIQYF. CDR3 DNA: TGTGCCAGCAGCGCTGGTGGGACAGGGAAAAACATTCAGTACTTC.

This chain uses TRBV12-3 or TRBV12-4 with TRBJ1-2; D is uncertain. This CDR3 spans 13 amino acids. Between the trimmed V and J ends, which lost 5 bases and 3 bases, there was a span of 10 bases. The CDR3 here is CASSLQMDYGYTF. The CDR3 DNA reads TGTGCCAGCAGTCTACAGATGGACTATGGCTACACCTTC.

This clonotype has ten or more counts. The CDR3 DNA follows: TGTGCCAGCAGCTCCCTTGGAGTGGCCGAGCAGTACTTC. Its protein product is CASSSLGVAEQYF. The V and J genes are TRBV6-6 and TRBJ2-7; D is unclear. V was pared by 6 bases and J by 6 bases, with 15 bases between. CDR3 length: 13 residues. Per the germline V gene, CDR1 is MNHNY and CDR2 is SVGAGI (reference sequence).

This clonotype was counted at least ten times. The V gene is TRBV6-5, the J gene TRBJ2-3, with 7 nucleotides matching TRBD2. This CDR3 has 15 amino acids. The germline V gene encodes CDR1 MNHEY and CDR2 SVGAGI. The V gene end was trimmed by 2 bases and the J gene end by 2 bases; junction bases not matched to a gene: 4. The CDR3 sequence is CASSYEAGSTDTQYF. The CDR3 nucleotides read TGTGCCAGCAGTTACGAAGCGGGGTCCACAGATACGCAGTATTTT.

At least ten counts were recorded for this clonotype. V and J are TRBV28 and TRBJ2-6; D uncertain. The CDR3 spans 15 residues. V was trimmed by 2 bases and J by 0 bases, leaving 5 bases between them. Per the germline V gene, CDR1 is MDHEN and CDR2 is SYDVKM. This chain's CDR3 is CASSLITSGANVLTF. CDR3 in DNA: TGTGCCAGCAGTTTAATCACCTCTGGGGCCAACGTCCTGACTTTC.

This clonotype was picked up many times. V and J are TRBV7-9 and TRBJ2-1; D is perhaps TRBD1 (5 bases). The V and J ends lost 7 bases and 0 bases respectively, with 16 bases between them. The CDR3 has 16 residues. Germline-derived CDR1 and CDR2 are SEHNR and FQNEAQ (reference sequence). The chain's CDR3 is CASITRVWSSYNEQFF. DNA for the CDR3: TGTGCCAGCATCACCAGGGTATGGAGCTCCTACAATGAGCAGTTCTTC. The full variable domain, with the rest looked up from reference TRBV7-9 and TRBJ2-1, is DTGVSQNPRHKITKRGQNVTFRCDPISEHNRLYWYRQTLGQGPEFLTYFQNEAQLEKSRLLSDRFSAERPKGSFSTLEIQRTEQGDSAMYLCASITRVWSSYNEQFFGPGTRLTVL.

The gene calls are TRBV12-3 or TRBV12-4 and TRBJ2-5; D is possibly TRBD1 (5 bases). This CDR3 is built from 14 residues. With 5 bases removed from V and 5 bases from J, the gap between germline ends came to 15 bases. CDR3 sequence reads: CASSRRRAGETQYF. For the CDR3, the DNA is TGTGCCAGCAGTCGCCGAAGGGCAGGGGAGACCCAGTACTTC.

Comments on this clonotype: This could be a read error, since a much larger clone is one nucleotide away. The rearrangement links TRBV6-2 or TRBV6-3 to TRBJ1-1, with a weak D call TRBD1 (5 bases). The germline gives CDR1 MNHEY, CDR2 SVGEGT. The CDR3 contains 13 residues. Deletions cut 2 bases from V and 4 bases from J, with 8 bases between. In nucleotides, the CDR3 is TGTGCCAGCAGTTACGACAGATTCACTGAAGCTTTCTTT. Protein: CASSYDRFTEAFF.

This clonotype was recorded at least ten times. The J gene is TRBJ1-2, the V gene TRBV5-1; no clear D gene. V lost 0 bases and J lost 8, with 11 bases in between. CDR1 SGHRS and CDR2 YFSETQ come from the germline V gene. The length of the CDR3 is 13 residues. CDR3 nucleotides: TGCGCCAGCAGCTTGGCCATCCGTGACGGCTACACCTTC. This encodes CASSLAIRDGYTF. The entire variable domain, with the rest obtained from reference TRBV5-1 and TRBJ1-2, is as follows: KAGVTQTPRYLIKTRGQQVTLSCSPISGHRSVSWYQQTPGQGLQFLFEYFSETQRNKGNFPGRFSGRQFSNSRSEMNVSTLELGDSALYLCASSLAIRDGYTFGSGTRLTVV.

This clonotype has a count of ten or more. This sequence joins TRBV11-2 and TRBJ2-5, with TRBD1 identical over 7 bases. CDR3 size: 16 residues. The J segment lost 4 bases and the V segment lost 6 bases, leaving 14 bases of the junction unmatched. Looked up from germline, CDR1 is SGHAT and CDR2 is FQNNGV. The DNA for the CDR3 is TGTGCCAGCAGTACTTACCCAGGGGGAAAGAGAGAGACCCAGTACTTC. It codes for CASSTYPGGKRETQYF. Full variable domain (rest looked up from reference TRBV11-2 and TRBJ2-5): EAGVAQSPRYKIIEKRQSVAFWCNPISGHATLYWYQQILGQGPKLLIQFQNNGVVDDSQLPKDRFSAERLKGVDSTLKIQPAKLEDSAVYLCASSTYPGGKRETQYFGPGTRLLVL.

This clonotype was recorded many times. This chain joins TRBV14 and TRBJ2-1; a weak D match, TRBD2 (6 bases). Trimming took off 4 bases at V and 2 bases at J, with 18 bases between the two ends. Per the germline V gene, CDR1 is SGHDN and CDR2 is FVKESK. This CDR3 is 17 amino acids long. The CDR3 nucleotides are TGTGCCAGCAGCCTCCGGACTAAGCGGGTACCCTACAATGAGCAGTTCTTC. Its protein is CASSLRTKRVPYNEQFF.

This clonotype came up many times. This rearrangement joins TRBV6-5 to TRBJ2-5; D remains ambiguous. From germline, CDR1 is MNHEY and CDR2 SVGAGI. The CDR3 consists of 14 residues. The V gene lost 2 bases and the J gene lost 0 bases, with 7 bases spanning the gap. The CDR3 is CASSYREYQETQYF. As DNA, the CDR3 is TGTGCCAGCAGTTACAGGGAATACCAAGAGACCCAGTACTTC.

This clonotype was picked up many times. The chain employs TRBV7-2 and TRBJ2-7; D is perhaps TRBD2 (6 bases). This CDR3 spans 15 amino acids. V was trimmed by 5 bases and J by 5 bases, leaving 19 bases between them. Germline V CDR1 and CDR2: SGHTA, FQGNSA. The CDR3 nucleotides are TGTGCCAGCAGCCCGGCCAGGCTAGCGAGCAACGAGCAGTACTTC. Its protein is CASSPARLASNEQYF.

This clonotype was found many times. This sequence joins TRBV29-1 and TRBJ2-1; unclear D gene. The germline V gene encodes CDR1 SQVTM and CDR2 ANQGSEA. The V gene lost 4 bases and the J gene lost 3 bases, with 7 bases spanning the gap. This CDR3 has 12 residues. The CDR3 spells CSVAFGYNEQFF. CDR3 bases: TGCAGCGTTGCGTTCGGCTACAATGAGCAGTTCTTC.

This clonotype was seen repeatedly, ten times or more. This chain links TRBV12-3 or TRBV12-4 with TRBJ1-1; a possible D gene is TRBD1 (5 bases). This CDR3 contains 15 residues. Trimming left V 7 bases short and J 0 bases short, with 15 bases between. CDR3 coding DNA: TGTGCCAGCAAATGGGGGGTAGGGCTGAACACTGAAGCTTTCTTT. Its translation: CASKWGVGLNTEAFF.

This clonotype has at least ten counts. This sequence joins TRBV5-5 and TRBJ2-7; D possibly corresponds to TRBD2 (7 bases). Germline CDR1 SGHKS, CDR2 YYEKEE (reference sequence). The CDR3 covers 14 residues. Trimming took off 2 bases at V and 4 bases at J, with 13 bases between the two ends. CDR3 coding DNA: TGTGCCAGCAGCTTATTACAGGGAGGGTACGAGCAGTACTTC. Protein sequence: CASSLLQGGYEQYF.

This clonotype was picked up many times. The chain employs TRBV29-1 and TRBJ1-6, with 8 bases lining up with TRBD1. This CDR3 region has 13 residues. Trimming removed 7 bases from V and 9 bases from J; junction bases left unmatched: 8. Germline CDR1 SQVTM, CDR2 ANQGSEA. The CDR3 DNA reads TGCAGCGCTTGGACAGGGTTAAGTTCACCCCTCCACTTT. This translates into CSAWTGLSSPLHF.

The table lists this clonotype with many counts. J is TRBJ2-7 and V is TRBV20-1, with a weak D call TRBD1 (6 bases). Trimming pared 6 bases from V and 3 bases from J, leaving 18 bases between. Germline V gene lookup returns CDR1 DFQATT and CDR2 SNEGSKA (reference sequence). This CDR3 is 14 amino acids long. In DNA, the CDR3 is TGCAGTGCGAAGAGAGGGGGTCCTATCTACGAGCAGTACTTC. Translation: CSAKRGGPIYEQYF.

In its sample, this clonotype was seen many times. The V gene is TRBV5-1, the J gene TRBJ2-3; D may correspond to TRBD1 or TRBD2 (5 bases each). V lost 3 bases and J lost 4, with 15 bases in between. Looked up from germline, CDR1 is SGHRS and CDR2 is YFSETQ. The CDR3 loop spans 15 amino acids. CDR3 amino acids: CASSSGRYVPDTQYF. CDR3 in DNA: TGCGCCAGCAGCTCGGGACGTTACGTGCCAGATACGCAGTATTTT.

In this sample, this clonotype turned up many times. V usage is TRBV5-1 and J usage is TRBJ2-2; 16 bases agree with TRBD2. The CDR3 is made up of 18 amino acids. Germline assignment: CDR1 SGHRS and CDR2 YFSETQ. Trimming took 3 bases from V and 4 from J; bases not matched to a gene: 6. CDR3 in DNA: TGCGCCAGCAGCTGGGGACTAGCGGGAGGGACAAGCACCGGGGAGCTGTTTTTT. Its protein product is CASSWGLAGGTSTGELFF.

This clonotype has a handful of counts. This chain connects TRBV3-1 to TRBJ2-5; the D gene is possibly TRBD1 (6 bases). The CDR3 is 15 residues long. Germline CDR1 and CDR2: LGHDT and YNNKEL (reference sequence). V was cut by 4 bases and J by 1 base, with 13 bases left in between. The CDR3 here is CASSRIQGFQETQYF. In nucleotides, the CDR3 is TGTGCCAGCAGCCGCATACAGGGATTCCAAGAGACCCAGTACTTC.

In this sample, this clonotype turned up a few times. This chain links TRBV4-2 with TRBJ2-1; 13 nucleotides line up with TRBD2. Unmatched junction bases numbered 9, after V lost 4 bases and J lost 0 bases. The germline V gene encodes CDR1 LGHNA and CDR2 YNFKEQ. There are 19 residues in the CDR3. The CDR3 region is CASSRPTSGRKSSYNEQFF. The CDR3, as DNA: TGTGCCAGCAGCCGTCCGACTAGCGGGAGGAAGAGCTCCTACAATGAGCAGTTCTTC.